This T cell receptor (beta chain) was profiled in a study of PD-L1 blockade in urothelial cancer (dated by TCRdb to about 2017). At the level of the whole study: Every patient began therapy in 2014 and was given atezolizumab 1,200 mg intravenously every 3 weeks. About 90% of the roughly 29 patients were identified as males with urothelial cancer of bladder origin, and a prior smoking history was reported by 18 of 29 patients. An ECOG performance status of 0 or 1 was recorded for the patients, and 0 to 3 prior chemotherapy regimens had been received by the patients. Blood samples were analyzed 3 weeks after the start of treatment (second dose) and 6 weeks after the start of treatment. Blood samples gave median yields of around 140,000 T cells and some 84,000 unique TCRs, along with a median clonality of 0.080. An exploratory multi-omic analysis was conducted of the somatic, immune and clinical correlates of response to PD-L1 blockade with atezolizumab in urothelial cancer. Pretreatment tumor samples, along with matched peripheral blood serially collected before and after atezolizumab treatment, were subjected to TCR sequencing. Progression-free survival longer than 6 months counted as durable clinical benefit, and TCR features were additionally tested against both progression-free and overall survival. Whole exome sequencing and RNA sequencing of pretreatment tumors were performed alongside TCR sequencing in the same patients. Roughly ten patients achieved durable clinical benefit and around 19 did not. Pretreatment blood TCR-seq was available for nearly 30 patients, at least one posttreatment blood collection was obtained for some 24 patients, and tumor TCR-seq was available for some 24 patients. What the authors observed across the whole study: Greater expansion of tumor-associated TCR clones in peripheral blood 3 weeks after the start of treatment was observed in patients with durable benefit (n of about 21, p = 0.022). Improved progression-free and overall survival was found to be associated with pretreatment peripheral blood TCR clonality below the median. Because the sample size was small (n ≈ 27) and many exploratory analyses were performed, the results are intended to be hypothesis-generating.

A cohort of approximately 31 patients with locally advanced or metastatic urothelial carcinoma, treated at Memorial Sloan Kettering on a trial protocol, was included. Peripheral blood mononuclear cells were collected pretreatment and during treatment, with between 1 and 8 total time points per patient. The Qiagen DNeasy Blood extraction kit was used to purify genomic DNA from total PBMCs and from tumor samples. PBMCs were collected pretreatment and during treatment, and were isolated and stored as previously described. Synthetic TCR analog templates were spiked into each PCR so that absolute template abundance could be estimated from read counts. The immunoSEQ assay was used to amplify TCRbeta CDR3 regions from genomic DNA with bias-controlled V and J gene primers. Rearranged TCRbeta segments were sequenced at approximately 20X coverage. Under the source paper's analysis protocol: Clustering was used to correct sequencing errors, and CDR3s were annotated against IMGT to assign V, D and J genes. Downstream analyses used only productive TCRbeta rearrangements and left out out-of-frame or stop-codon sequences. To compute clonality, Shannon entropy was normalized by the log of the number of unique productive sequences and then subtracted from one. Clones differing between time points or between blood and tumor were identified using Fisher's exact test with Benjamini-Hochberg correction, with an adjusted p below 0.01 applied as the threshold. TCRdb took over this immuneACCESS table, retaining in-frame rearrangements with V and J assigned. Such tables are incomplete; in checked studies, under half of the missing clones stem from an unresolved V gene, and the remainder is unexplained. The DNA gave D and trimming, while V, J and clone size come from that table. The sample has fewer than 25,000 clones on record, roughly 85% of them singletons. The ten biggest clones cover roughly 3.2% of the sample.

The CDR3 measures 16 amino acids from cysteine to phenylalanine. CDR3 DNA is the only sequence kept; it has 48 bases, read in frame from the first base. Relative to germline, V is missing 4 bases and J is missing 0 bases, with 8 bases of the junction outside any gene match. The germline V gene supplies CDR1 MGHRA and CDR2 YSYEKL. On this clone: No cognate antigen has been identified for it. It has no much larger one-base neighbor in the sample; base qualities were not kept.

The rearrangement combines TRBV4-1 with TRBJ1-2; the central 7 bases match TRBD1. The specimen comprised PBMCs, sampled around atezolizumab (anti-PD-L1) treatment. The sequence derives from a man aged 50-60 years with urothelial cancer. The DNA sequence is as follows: TGCGCCAGCAGCCCAGGGGACAGCAGAGCTAACTATGGCTACACCTTC. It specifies CASSPGDSRANYGYTF.